This TCR beta chain is drawn from a study of Graves' ophthalmopathy and Graves' hyperthyroidism. For this clonotype: Its antigen is unknown.

Researchers took RNA transcripts and amplified TCR beta CDR3 regions from them. In the first round, RT-PCR was carried out with HTBI primers, and a multiplex PCR formed the second round. MiXCR was run by TCRdb on the multiplex PCR reads, yielding one entry per CDR3 protein. The table shows some 370,000 distinct CDR3 sequences, with approximately 18% occurring only once. Absence of ophthalmopathy within 18 months of follow-up defined stable hyperthyroidism. Hyperthyroidism patients were newly diagnosed, under 2 months' duration, aged 18 to 65. From fresh peripheral blood, roughly 9.3 ml in volume, the PBMCs were obtained. CDR3 length equals 15 residues. V trimming: 6 bases; J trimming: 5 bases; junction bases outside the gene matches: 7. The study's findings and limits: Most thyroid clonotypes with frequency above 0.001 were detected in blood too.

The receptor was isolated from an adult woman with stable Graves' hyperthyroidism. Sequencing was done on a sample of peripheral blood. The chain combines TRBV12-3 or TRBV12-4 with TRBJ1-5, with 10 bases that match TRBD1. CDR3 protein: CASRSGTGDYQPQHF. As DNA, the CDR3 is TGTGCCAGCAGATCCGGGACAGGGGACTATCAGCCCCAGCATTTT.